These T cell receptor beta chains were read from a single sample in a study of cytomegalovirus exposure and HLA in healthy donors. Using immunoSEQ multiplex PCR, the repertoire was profiled, and TCRdb retains in-frame clones only, with some absent. The sample has approximately 110,000 clones, over 60% seen once. The sequenced material came from PBMCs. These receptor sequences come from a woman in her thirties in good health and CMV-seronegative. CDR3s leave out the opening cysteine and the closing phenylalanine or tryptophan. Fields, in order: V gene, CDR3 length, J gene, clone size, CDR3 protein. Size is stated for part of the rows, as once, few or many counts, or as a class when the clone is expanded.

>TRBV2|12|TRBJ2-2|-
ASRRDRGTGELF
>TRBV10-3|14|TRBJ1-5|-
AISPAGENSNQPQH
>TRBV7-3|13|TRBJ2-7|-
ASRSGGSTLYEQY
>TRBV2|9|-|-
ASSVSVEQY
>TRBV9|15|TRBJ2-7|-
ASSVGPQGQGAYEQY
>TRBV4-1|13|TRBJ2-1|few
ASSQTGTGIREQF
>TRBV7-2|14|TRBJ2-6|-
ASSLQTGAGANVLT
>TRBV19|13|TRBJ2-1|once
ASSIDGSSYNEQF
>TRBV19|14|TRBJ1-5|once
ASYGGTGVDNQPQH
>TRBV28|10|TRBJ2-2|-
ASTQGTGELF
>TRBV4-2|15|TRBJ2-3|few
ASSPDPIAGGADTQY
>TRBV2|13|TRBJ2-1|-
ASSETSGRANEQF
>TRBV27|14|TRBJ1-2|-
ASSAPLEGGGYGYT
>TRBV7-2|11|TRBJ2-5|-
ATYVGRVETQY
>TRBV11-2|13|TRBJ2-2|few
ASSSTPGYTGELF
>TRBV6-1|14|TRBJ2-1|-
ASSEALLEPYNEQF
>TRBV18|12|TRBJ2-5|-
ASSAGTGQETQY
>TRBV7-2|14|TRBJ1-2|few
ASSLIRGPTNYGYT